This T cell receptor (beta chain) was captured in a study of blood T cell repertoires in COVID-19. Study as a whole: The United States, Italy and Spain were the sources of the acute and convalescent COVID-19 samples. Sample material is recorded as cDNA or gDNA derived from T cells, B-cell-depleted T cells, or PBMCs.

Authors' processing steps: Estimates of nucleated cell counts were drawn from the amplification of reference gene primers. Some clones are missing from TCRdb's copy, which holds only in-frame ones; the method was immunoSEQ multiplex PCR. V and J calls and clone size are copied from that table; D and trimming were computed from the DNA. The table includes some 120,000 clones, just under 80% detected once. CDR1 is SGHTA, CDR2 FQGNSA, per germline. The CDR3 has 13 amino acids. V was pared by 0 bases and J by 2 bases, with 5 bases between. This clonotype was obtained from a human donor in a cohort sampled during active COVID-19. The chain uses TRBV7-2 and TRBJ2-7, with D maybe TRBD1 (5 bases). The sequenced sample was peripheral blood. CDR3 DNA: TGTGCCAGCAGCTTAGCCAGGGCCTACGAGCAGTACTTC. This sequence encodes CASSLARAYEQYF.